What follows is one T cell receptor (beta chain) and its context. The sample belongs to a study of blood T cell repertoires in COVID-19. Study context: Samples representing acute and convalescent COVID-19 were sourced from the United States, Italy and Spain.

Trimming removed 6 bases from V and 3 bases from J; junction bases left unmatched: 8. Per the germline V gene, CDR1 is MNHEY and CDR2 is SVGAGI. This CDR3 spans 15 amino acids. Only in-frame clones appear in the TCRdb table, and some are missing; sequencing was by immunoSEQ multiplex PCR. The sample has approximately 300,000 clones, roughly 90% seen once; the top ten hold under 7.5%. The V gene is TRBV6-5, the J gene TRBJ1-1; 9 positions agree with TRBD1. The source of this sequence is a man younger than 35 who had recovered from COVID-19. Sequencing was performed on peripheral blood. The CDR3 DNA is TGTGCCAGCAGCCGAGATAGGACAGGGGACACTGAAGCTTTCTTT. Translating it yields CASSRDRTGDTEAFF.